This section outlines one T cell receptor beta chain sequence together with its context. Its antigen remains unknown. V gave up 3 bases and J gave up 8 bases, with 11 bases separating them. Germline CDR1 SGHVS, CDR2 FNYEAQ. This CDR3 contains 13 residues. These data belong to a study of cytomegalovirus exposure and HLA in healthy donors. The wider study: Roughly 180 million T cells yielded under 130 million unique TCR beta sequences in earlier analysis. Across a few hundred genotyped donors, roughly 80% landed in the Caucasian-associated ancestry cluster. Study-wide findings and caveats: In a later analysis, specific HLA alleles were associated with approximately 17,000 TCR beta sequences at a 0.05 false discovery rate.

The PCR was carried out with 60 Vbeta primers and 13 Jbeta primers. Only in-frame clones appear in the TCRdb table, and some are missing; sequencing was by immunoSEQ multiplex PCR. The sample contains 70,000 to 90,000 clones, around three quarters of which appear only once. The receptor was isolated from a male donor in good health and CMV-seropositive. Source material: PBMCs. The genes are TRBV7-6 and TRBJ2-1; the D gene is possibly TRBD1 (6 bases). The CDR3 nucleotides read TGTGCCAGCAGCTTGCAACAGGGCTATGAGCAGTTCTTC. Translation: CASSLQQGYEQFF. The full variable domain, completed using reference TRBV7-6 and TRBJ2-1, is GAGVSQSPRYKVTKRGQDVALRCDPISGHVSLYWYRQALGQGPEFLTYFNYEAQQDKSGLPNDRFSAERPEGSISTLTIQRTEQRDSAMYRCASSLQQGYEQFFGPGTRLTVL.